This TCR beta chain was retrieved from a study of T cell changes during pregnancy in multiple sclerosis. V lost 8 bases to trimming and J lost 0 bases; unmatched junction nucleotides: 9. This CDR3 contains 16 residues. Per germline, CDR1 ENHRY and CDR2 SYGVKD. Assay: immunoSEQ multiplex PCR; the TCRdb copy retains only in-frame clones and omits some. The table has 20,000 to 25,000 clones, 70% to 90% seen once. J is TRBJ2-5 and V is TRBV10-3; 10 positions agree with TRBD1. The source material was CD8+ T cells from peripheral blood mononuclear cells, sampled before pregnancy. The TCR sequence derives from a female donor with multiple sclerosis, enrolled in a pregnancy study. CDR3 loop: CAIGDRGQGYQETQYF. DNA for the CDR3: TGTGCCATCGGGGACCGGGGACAGGGGTACCAAGAGACCCAGTACTTC.